This TCR beta chain was observed in a study of OX40 agonist ivuxolimab in advanced cancers. Looking at the study overall: An agonistic anti-OX40 (CD134) antibody, ivuxolimab, was used to treat the patients.

The count of this clone is one. This table comes from immunoSEQ multiplex PCR, and its TCRdb copy is limited to in-frame clones, with some not included. The repertoire holds tens of thousands of clones, with roughly 83% as singletons. The source is an adult with an advanced solid tumor such as melanoma, head and neck, liver or kidney cancer. This specimen consisted of CD4+ or CD8+ T cells sorted from blood, obtained in a trial of the OX40 agonist ivuxolimab.

The CDR3 loop is CASSQDPWGANTEAFF. The DNA of the CDR3 is TGCGCCAGCAGCCAAGATCCGTGGGGGGCGAACACTGAAGCTTTCTTT. V and J are TRBV4-3 and TRBJ1-1, with D tentatively TRBD1 (6 bases). V was pared by 0 bases and J by 1 base, with 12 bases between. Germline V lookup: CDR1 LGHNA, CDR2 YSLEER. This CDR3 spans 16 amino acids.